A single sample is the source of the 21 T cell receptor beta chains below, sequenced in a study of T cells in Graves' hyperthyroidism and ophthalmopathy. TCR beta CDR3 sequences were amplified from RNA transcripts. A first-round RT-PCR of the TCR CDR3 used the HTBI primer set. TCRdb re-derived calls from the multiplex PCR reads in MiXCR, one entry per CDR3 protein. The sample carries about half a million distinct CDR3 sequences, approximately 20% recorded once. The sample comprised blood. The receptors derive from a man aged 35 to 55 with Graves' ophthalmopathy.

The V call is TRBV6-6, the J call TRBJ2-7, with TRBD1 as a possible D gene (7 bases). CDR3 length: 16 amino acids. Trimming removed 0 bases from V and 4 bases from J, with 16 bases in between. Germline CDR1 and CDR2: MNHNY and SVGAGI (reference sequence). The CDR3 region is CASSYSGGQDPYEQYF. In DNA form, the CDR3 reads TGTGCCAGCAGTTACTCGGGAGGACAGGACCCATACGAGCAGTACTTC.

This clonotype was observed a few times. The gene calls are TRBV2 and TRBJ1-1, with TRBD1 matching over 8 bases. CDR1 and CDR2 from the germline V gene are SNHLY and FYNNEI. The CDR3 extends over 12 amino acids. V lost 8 bases, J lost 12 bases, and 11 bases stayed unmatched. The DNA of the CDR3 is TGTGCCAGCTCGGACAGGGTGAGGCCGTCTTTCTTT. It is translated as CASSDRVRPSFF.

This chain joins TRBV27 and TRBJ2-1, with a weak D call TRBD2 (7 bases). Per the germline V gene, CDR1 is MNHEY and CDR2 is SMNVEV (reference sequence). With 3 bases removed from V and 5 bases from J, the gap between germline ends came to 14 bases. This CDR3 has 15 residues. The CDR3 protein is CASSFLAGANNEQFF. DNA of the CDR3: TGTGCCAGCAGTTTCCTGGCGGGGGCAAACAATGAGCAGTTCTTC.

A word on this clonotype: With a much larger clone just one base away, this may be a read error. V and J are TRBV2 and TRBJ1-5; D might be TRBD1 (6 bases). The CDR3 sequence is 14 residues long. Germline CDR1 and CDR2: SNHLY and FYNNEI. The CDR3 DNA follows: TGTGCCAGCACCTCCGGCAGGGACAATCAGCTCCAGCATTTT. Protein product: CASTSGRDNQLQHF.

The sample holds a few counts of this clonotype. The chain recombines TRBV7-2 with TRBJ2-1, with 7 bases fitting TRBD2. Germline V gene data show CDR1 as SGHTA and CDR2 as FQGNSA. This CDR3 is built from 14 residues. J was trimmed by 4 bases and V by 2 bases; bases with no gene match: 2. In nucleotides, the CDR3 is TGTGCCAGCAGCTTAAGCGGGGATTACAATGAGCAGTTCTTC. Its translation: CASSLSGDYNEQFF.

This clonotype was detected a few times. The J gene is TRBJ2-3, the V gene TRBV6-1; unclear D gene. The germline CDR1 and CDR2 sequences are MNHNS and SASEGT. The V gene lost 7 bases and the J gene lost 4 bases, with 12 bases spanning the gap. There are 13 residues in the CDR3. DNA for the CDR3: TGTGCCAGCACCTCTGAGAGGCCAGATACGCAGTATTTT. Amino acid sequence: CASTSERPDTQYF.

A few counts support this clonotype. The chain recombines TRBV11-1 with TRBJ2-7; 8 nucleotides agree with TRBD1. The CDR3 has 14 amino acids. V gave up 2 bases and J gave up 1 base; unmatched junction bases: 1. Germline assignment: CDR1 SGHAT and CDR2 FQDESV (reference sequence). This CDR3 reads CASSLHRGSYEQYF. The CDR3 DNA is TGTGCCAGCAGCTTACACAGGGGGTCCTACGAGCAGTACTTC.

The chain carries TRBV6-1 and TRBJ2-6; 7 nucleotides line up with TRBD1. The ends lost 3 bases at V and 0 bases at J; junction bases unmatched: 8. The CDR3 contains 18 residues. From germline, CDR1 is MNHNS and CDR2 SASEGT. The CDR3 here is CASSDFWTGRSGANVLTF. DNA of the CDR3: TGTGCCAGCAGTGACTTTTGGACAGGACGCTCTGGGGCCAACGTCCTGACTTTC.

The genes are TRBV19 and TRBJ2-1; D is possibly TRBD2 (5 bases). V lost 3 bases to trimming and J lost 6 bases, with 9 bases between them. There are 13 residues in the CDR3. Germline CDR1 LNHDA, CDR2 SQIVND (reference sequence). This CDR3 is CASSISLANEQFF. The CDR3 region has the DNA TGTGCCAGTAGTATCTCGCTAGCCAATGAGCAGTTCTTC.

This clonotype has ten or more counts. V is TRBV3-1 and J is TRBJ1-2, with 7 bases identical to TRBD1. The germline V gene encodes CDR1 LGHDT and CDR2 YNNKEL (reference sequence). The CDR3 totals 12 residues. V dropped 8 bases and J dropped 6; count of bases not matched to a gene: 6. CDR3 sequence: CASGQGEHGYTF. The CDR3 coding sequence is TGTGCCAGCGGGCAGGGGGAGCATGGCTACACCTTC.

This clonotype was seen more than once but under ten times. At one end, the junction sequence differs from germline, possibly due to a read error. This chain uses TRBV28 with TRBJ2-5; maybe TRBD2 (5 bases). Germline CDR1 MDHEN, CDR2 SYDVKM. This CDR3 is built from 12 residues. The CDR3, as DNA: TGTGCCAGCAGTTTAACCCCAAGGAGGATGGACTTC. It yields the protein CASSLTPRRMDF.

The chain joins TRBV7-2 to TRBJ2-2, with 8 bases aligning to TRBD2. J gave up 2 bases and V 4 bases, and 18 bases lay outside the gene matches. CDR1 and CDR2 (germline): SGHTA, FQGNSA. The CDR3 is 20 residues long. The CDR3, as DNA: TGTGCCAGCAGCTCCAATCGCCGGAGGGGGACTAGTTTTAACACCGGGGAGCTGTTTTTT. It codes for CASSSNRRRGTSFNTGELFF.

This clonotype was found a few times. The V and J genes are TRBV6-1 and TRBJ1-2; no definite D call. CDR3 length equals 14 residues. Germline CDR1 reads MNHNS; CDR2 reads SASEGT. Deletions cut 6 bases from V and 4 bases from J, with 15 bases between. DNA for the CDR3: TGTGCCAGCAGCCAACCTGACGGACGCTATGGCTACACCTTC. Translated: CASSQPDGRYGYTF.

This clonotype was counted ten times or more. The rearrangement joins TRBV12-3 or TRBV12-4 to TRBJ1-6; D call uncertain. This CDR3 contains 14 residues. The V gene lost 3 bases and the J gene lost 7 bases, with 10 bases spanning the gap. The DNA for the CDR3 is TGTGCCAGCAGTTTGTTGGGAGGGAATTCACCCCTCCACTTT. As protein: CASSLLGGNSPLHF.

This chain joins TRBV27 and TRBJ1-2; D not certain. V was trimmed by 0 bases and J by 3 bases, leaving 2 bases between them. In germline, CDR1 is MNHEY, CDR2 SMNVEV (reference sequence). CDR3 length: 12 amino acids. CDR3 residues: CASSLSDYGYTF. DNA of the CDR3: TGTGCCAGCAGTTTATCGGACTATGGCTACACCTTC.

This clonotype was detected only a few times. The chain has TRBV28 and TRBJ2-7; TRBD1 matches 10 bases. Germline CDR1 reads MDHEN; CDR2 reads SYDVKM. This CDR3 has 15 amino acids. Germline trimming cut 7 bases from V and 6 bases from J; bases unmatched to any gene: 12. In DNA form, the CDR3 reads TGTGCCAGCAAAATCCGTCGACAGGGGGCCGGCGAGCAGTACTTC. This gives the protein CASKIRRQGAGEQYF.

This clonotype showed up just a few times. The V call is TRBV28, the J call TRBJ2-3; the match to TRBD1 covers 9 bases. Germline CDR1 reads MDHEN; CDR2 reads SYDVKM. The CDR3 is 16 residues long. V trimming: 4 bases; J trimming: 1 base; junction bases outside the gene matches: 6. In DNA form, the CDR3 reads TGTGCCAGCAGTTCGCCTCGGACAGGGGGCACAGATACGCAGTATTTT. Translation gives CASSSPRTGGTDTQYF. Full variable domain (missing parts from reference TRBV28 and TRBJ2-3): DVKVTQSSRYLVKRTGEKVFLECVQDMDHENMFWYRQDPGLGLRLIYFSYDVKMKEKGDIPEGYSVSREKKERFSLILESASTNQTSMYLCASSSPRTGGTDTQYFGPGTRLTVL.

This clonotype was found many times. This sequence joins TRBV18 and TRBJ1-1; D is possibly TRBD1 (5 bases). CDR1 KGHSH and CDR2 LQKENI come from the germline V gene. The CDR3 consists of 13 residues. Trimming shortened V by 4 bases and J by 7 bases, and 13 bases separated the two germline ends. CDR3: CASSRSRGSEAFF. In nucleotides, the CDR3 is TGTGCCAGCTCACGTTCGCGGGGGAGTGAAGCTTTCTTT.

The chain joins TRBV30 to TRBJ2-1, with 8 bases identical to TRBD2. CDR1 and CDR2 from the germline V gene are GTSNPN and SVGIG (reference sequence). Trimming cost V 8 bases and J 5 bases; bases outside gene matches: 11. The CDR3 loop spans 14 amino acids. The CDR3 coding sequence is TGTGCCGTTGCGGGGGGAGTACTCCACAATGAGCAGTTCTTC. It translates to CAVAGGVLHNEQFF.

This clonotype was counted between two and nine times. The chain combines TRBV7-3 with TRBJ1-1, with TRBD1 as a possible D gene (6 bases). CDR1 is SGHTA and CDR2 is FQGTGA in the germline V gene. This CDR3 is built from 13 residues. The germline V and J ends were trimmed by 1 base and 4 bases, with 7 bases remaining between them. DNA for the CDR3: TGTGCCAGCAGCTTAAACAGGGCCACTGAAGCTTTCTTT. It encodes CASSLNRATEAFF.

The V and J genes are TRBV6-6 and TRBJ2-7, with D tentatively TRBD2 (5 bases). Per the germline V gene, CDR1 is MNHNY and CDR2 is SVGAGI (reference sequence). This CDR3 contains 17 residues. Trimming removed 0 bases at V and 1 base at J, with 16 bases between. CDR3 residues: CASSYSAASGSSYEQYF. DNA for the CDR3: TGTGCCAGCAGTTACTCAGCCGCGTCGGGGTCGTCCTACGAGCAGTACTTC.